Listed below are T cell receptor beta chains from one sample, sequenced in a study of identical twins. Each CDR3 protein is one row after TCRdb ran MiXCR on the 5' RACE reads. This table holds approximately 1.8 million distinct CDR3 sequences, around a third found once. Sequencing was performed on cord blood. Receptors were obtained from a newborn girl in good health. Both conserved end residues are part of each CDR3. D genes are given only for firm matches. Clone sizes are given selectively: once, few, many, or a class where the clone is expanded.

J	V	size	D	CDR3	DNA
TRBJ2-1	TRBV10-3	many	NA	CAISESRYNEQFF	TGTGCCATCAGTGAGTCCCGGTACAATGAGCAGTTCTTC
TRBJ2-7	TRBV29-1	NA	NA	CSVSGQGISSGRVPEQYF	TGCAGCGTTTCGGGACAGGGAATATCCAGCGGGAGGGTTCCCGAGCAGTACTTC
TRBJ2-1	TRBV27	NA	TRBD2	CASKTSGGNERFF	TGTGCCAGCAAAACTAGCGGGGGGAATGAGCGGTTCTTC
TRBJ1-1	TRBV30	NA	NA	CAWTRQRNTEAFF	TGTGCCTGGACCCGACAGAGGAACACTGAAGCTTTCTTT
TRBJ2-7	TRBV27	NA	TRBD1	CASLPTGTGNYEQYF	TGTGCCAGCCTCCCAACCGGGACAGGGAACTACGAGCAGTACTTC
TRBJ2-5	TRBV10-1	few	TRBD2	CASSPSGGYSEQYF	TGCGCCAGCAGTCCCAGCGGGGGTTACAGTGAGCAGTACTTC
TRBJ1-5	TRBV5-1	NA	NA	CASSLGPGDQPQHF	TGCGCCAGCAGCTTGGGTCCAGGAGACCAGCCCCAGCATTTT
TRBJ1-2	TRBV28	once	TRBD1	CASRPQGGGGYTF	TGTGCCAGCAGACCTCAGGGGGGAGGCGGCTACACCTTC
TRBJ2-3	TRBV10-3	NA	TRBD2	CAISGTSAEGDTQYF	TGTGCCATCAGTGGGACTAGCGCGGAGGGAGATACGCAGTATTTT
TRBJ1-6	TRBV28	NA	TRBD1	CASSRRARRGRLNSPLHF	TGTGCCAGCAGCCGAAGAGCTCGAAGGGGGCGCCTAAATTCACCCCTCCACTTT
TRBJ2-1	TRBV20-1	NA	TRBD2	CSARPTLATQSYNEQFF	TGCAGTGCTAGGCCCACACTAGCGACCCAGTCCTACAATGAGCAGTTCTTC
TRBJ2-7	TRBV29-1	many	NA	CSVVADHSYEQYF	TGCAGCGTTGTGGCGGATCATTCCTACGAGCAGTACTTC
TRBJ2-1	TRBV6-5	few	NA	CASSYRRYNEQFF	TGTGCCAGCAGTTACAGGCGCTACAATGAGCAGTTCTTC
TRBJ2-7	TRBV5-1	NA	TRBD2	CASSLALLADSSYEQYF	TGCGCCAGCAGCTTGGCCCTACTAGCGGACAGCTCCTACGAGCAGTACTTC
TRBJ2-7	TRBV27	NA	NA	CASSLTPTGRDEQYF	TGTGCCAGCAGTTTAACCCCGACAGGGAGGGACGAGCAGTACTTC
TRBJ2-3	TRBV15	many	TRBD1	CATSRDDRGNTDTQYF	TGTGCCACCAGCAGAGATGACAGGGGGAACACAGATACGCAGTATTTT
TRBJ2-7	TRBV2	few	TRBD1	CASSRPPTGFSYEQYF	TGTGCCAGCAGCCGCCCCCCGACAGGGTTCTCCTACGAGCAGTACTTC
TRBJ2-3	TRBV7-2	NA	TRBD2	CASSLASSGTDTRYF	TGTGCCAGCAGCTTAGCATCTAGCGGGACAGATACGCGGTATTTT
TRBJ2-5	TRBV27	once	TRBD2	CASSLGSGIGETQYF	TGTGCCAGCAGTTTAGGTAGCGGGATTGGGGAGACCCAGTACTTC
TRBJ2-1	TRBV25-1	NA	TRBD1	CASSAFQQGGNEQFF	TGTGCCAGCAGTGCATTCCAACAGGGGGGCAATGAGCAGTTCTTC